These 18 T cell receptor beta chains originate from one sample sequenced in a study of blood T cell repertoires in COVID-19. TCRdb's copy holds only in-frame clones and misses some; the assay was immunoSEQ multiplex PCR. The profile shows 350,000 to 450,000 clones, 85% of them singletons. The sample comprised peripheral blood. Receptors were obtained from a young woman with acute or convalescent COVID-19.

The gene calls are TRBV15 and TRBJ2-3; 8 bases line up with TRBD2. The CDR3 is 16 residues long. Germline V CDR1 and CDR2: LNHNV, YYDKDF (reference sequence). V dropped 2 bases and J dropped 1; count of bases not matched to a gene: 5. In nucleotides, the CDR3 is TGTGCCACCAGCAGACGTACAGCGGGGGGCACAGATACGCAGTATTTT. Residues: CATSRRTAGGTDTQYF.

This clone was observed once. The chain carries TRBV19 and TRBJ1-4, with 7 positions matching TRBD1. The V and J ends lost 4 bases and 10 bases, in that order; junction bases with no gene match: 12. This CDR3 is built from 15 residues. Per germline, CDR1 LNHDA and CDR2 SQIVND (reference sequence). CDR3 coding DNA: TGTGCCAGTAGTACAGGGGGAAAGATATACGGAAAACTGTTTTTT. Residues: CASSTGGKIYGKLFF. Complete variable domain (other parts from reference TRBV19 and TRBJ1-4): DGGITQSPKYLFRKEGQNVTLSCEQNLNHDAMYWYRQDPGQGLRLIYYSQIVNDFQKGDIAEGYSVSREKKESFPLTVTSAQKNPTAFYLCASSTGGKIYGKLFFGSGTQLSVL.

The gene calls are TRBV19 and TRBJ1-5, with a tentative D call TRBD1 (5 bases). This CDR3 is 14 amino acids long. The V end was cut by 3 bases, the J end by 2 bases, with 8 bases between. The germline CDR1 and CDR2 sequences are LNHDA and SQIVND (reference sequence). The CDR3: CASSIIGGNQPQHF. For the CDR3, the DNA is TGTGCCAGTAGTATTATAGGGGGCAATCAGCCCCAGCATTTT.

The rearrangement links TRBV4-1 to TRBJ2-2; 13 nucleotides align to TRBD2. The germline gives CDR1 MGHRA, CDR2 YSYEKL. Germline trimming cut 4 bases from V and 6 bases from J; bases unmatched to any gene: 2. The CDR3 runs to 15 residues. The CDR3 coding sequence is TGCGCCAGCAGCCCGGGACTAGCGGGATCCGGGGAGCTGTTTTTT. It specifies CASSPGLAGSGELFF.

The chain employs TRBV6-1 and TRBJ1-5; 11 nucleotides line up with TRBD1. CDR3 size: 17 residues. V shed 4 bases and J 0 bases; nucleotides not matched to a gene: 5. Germline V CDR1 and CDR2: MNHNS, SASEGT. CDR3 sequence reads: CASSGRGTGGSNQPQHF. For the CDR3, the DNA is TGTGCCAGCAGTGGCCGCGGGACAGGGGGTAGCAATCAGCCCCAGCATTTT.

The sample holds one count of this clone. The rearrangement links TRBV18 to TRBJ2-5; TRBD1 matches at 7 bases. This CDR3 is 16 amino acids long. CDR1 and CDR2 from the germline V gene are KGHSH and LQKENI. Losses at the gene ends were 2 bases for V and 5 bases for J; bases not matched to a gene: 11. CDR3 in amino acids: CASSPSAGTGEETQYF. The DNA for the CDR3 is TGTGCCAGCTCACCATCCGCCGGCACAGGGGAGGAGACCCAGTACTTC. Looking up the rest from reference TRBV18 and TRBJ2-5 gives the full variable domain: NAGVMQNPRHLVRRRGQEARLRCSPMKGHSHVYWYRQLPEEGLKFMVYLQKENIIDESGMPKERFSAEFPKEGPSILRIQQVVRGDSAAYFCASSPSAGTGEETQYFGPGTRLLVL.

This chain links TRBV28 with TRBJ2-3; 7 bases map to TRBD1. V lost 6 bases and J lost 2; bases outside the gene matches: 5. The CDR3 contains 14 residues. Germline-derived CDR1 and CDR2 are MDHEN and SYDVKM. The CDR3 DNA reads TGTGCCAGCAGCACCGGGACAGACACAGATACGCAGTATTTT. Protein sequence: CASSTGTDTDTQYF.

The V and J genes are TRBV4-1 and TRBJ1-6; D may be TRBD1 (6 bases). The CDR3 consists of 14 residues. Germline CDR1 is MGHRA and CDR2 is YSYEKL. V shed 8 bases and J shed 7 bases, with 15 bases lying between them. As DNA, the CDR3 is TGCGCCAGCCGGGGACGGGACACCAATTCACCCCTCCACTTT. This sequence encodes CASRGRDTNSPLHF.

The CDR3 DNA sequence: TGTGCCAGTAGTATGGGGGGGGGACGACAGCCCCAGCATTTT. This gives the protein CASSMGGGRQPQHF. V is TRBV19 and J is TRBJ1-5; possible D gene TRBD1, 5 bases. The V gene lost 3 bases and the J gene lost 7 bases, with 13 bases spanning the gap. CDR1 and CDR2 (germline): LNHDA, SQIVND (reference sequence). CDR3 length equals 14 residues.

The CDR3 spells CAGQGTVSTGELFF. The CDR3, as DNA: TGTGCCGGTCAAGGGACAGTAAGCACCGGGGAGCTGTTTTTT. The chain is built from TRBV2 and TRBJ2-2; 7 nucleotides match TRBD1. Trimming cost V 11 bases and J 4 bases; bases outside gene matches: 10. The CDR3 is 14 amino acids. Germline V gene sequence: CDR1 SNHLY, CDR2 FYNNEI.

V and J are TRBV15 and TRBJ2-7, with D possibly matching TRBD1 (6 bases). Per germline, CDR1 LNHNV and CDR2 YYDKDF (reference sequence). This CDR3 spans 14 amino acids. V gave up 3 bases and J gave up 5 bases, with 14 bases separating them. This CDR3 is CATSRYNQGHEQYF. The CDR3, as DNA: TGTGCCACCAGCAGGTATAATCAGGGGCACGAGCAGTACTTC.

The J gene is TRBJ1-3, the V gene TRBV28; D is ambiguous. V lost 5 bases and J 0 bases, leaving 11 bases between the germline ends. The CDR3 length is 15 residues. Germline V gene lookup returns CDR1 MDHEN and CDR2 SYDVKM. CDR3 amino acids: CASSRTAISGNTIYF. Here the CDR3 DNA reads TGTGCCAGCAGTCGAACTGCCATCTCTGGAAACACCATATATTTT.

This chain uses TRBV9 with TRBJ1-2; 8 bases line up with TRBD1. With 6 bases clipped from V and 4 bases from J, the junction kept 8 bases outside the gene matches. This CDR3 has 14 residues. Germline V CDR1 and CDR2: SGDLS, YYNGEE. CDR3 coding DNA: TGTGCCAGCACAGGGGGCATCGATAGCTATGGCTACACCTTC. Translation gives CASTGGIDSYGYTF.

The chain links TRBV28 to TRBJ2-1, with D tentatively TRBD1 (6 bases). This CDR3 is built from 17 residues. CDR1 MDHEN and CDR2 SYDVKM come from the germline V gene. With 5 bases removed from V and 7 bases from J, the gap between germline ends came to 24 bases. CDR3 nucleotide sequence: TGTGCCAGCAGTCCGCCTGCAGGGGCAATCGGCCGGAATGAGCAGTTCTTC. Translated: CASSPPAGAIGRNEQFF.

Only one count was recorded for this clone. V gene TRBV29-1 combines with J gene TRBJ1-1; weak D call: TRBD1 (6 bases). V dropped 6 bases and J dropped 1 base, with 15 bases sitting between them. Germline V gives CDR1 SQVTM, CDR2 ANQGSEA. The CDR3 runs 14 residues. The CDR3: CSVDQLTGNTEAFF. The CDR3 coding sequence is TGCAGCGTCGACCAATTGACAGGGAACACTGAAGCTTTCTTT.

This clone turned up a few times. The chain has TRBV30 and TRBJ1-1, with D uncertain. CDR1 is GTSNPN, CDR2 SVGIG, per germline (reference sequence). The V end was cut by 1 base, the J end by 4 bases, with 16 bases between. The CDR3 sequence is 15 residues long. The DNA of the CDR3 is TGTGCCTGGAGTGCCGGGAGAACCAGGAGCACTGAAGCTTTCTTT. Translated: CAWSAGRTRSTEAFF.

This clone has ten or more counts. The V call is TRBV6-6, the J call TRBJ1-5, with TRBD1 identical over 10 bases. The CDR3 runs to 15 residues. The trim removed 4 bases at V and 4 bases at J, leaving 4 bases unmatched. Looked up from germline, CDR1 is MNHNY and CDR2 is SVGAGI (reference sequence). The CDR3 DNA reads as TGTGCCAGCAGTTCCGACAGGGGGCTTAATCAGCCCCAGCATTTT. Protein: CASSSDRGLNQPQHF.

V gene TRBV6-6 combines with J gene TRBJ2-5, with unresolved D. V was trimmed by 6 bases and J by 5 bases, leaving 25 bases between them. The germline V gene has CDR1 MNHNY and CDR2 SVGAGI (reference sequence). The CDR3 extends over 17 amino acids. The CDR3 here is CASSRLPLSYSRETQYF. Here the CDR3 DNA reads TGTGCCAGCAGCCGACTTCCCCTCTCATATTCGAGGGAGACCCAGTACTTC.